This is a list of T cell receptor beta chains from one sample in a study of blood T cells in healthy people across ages. TCRdb itself ran the 5' RACE reads through MiXCR, one entry per CDR3 protein. The top ten hold roughly 25% of the sample, which has 780,000 or so distinct CDR3 sequences, about 61% seen once. The sequencing input was blood. All receptors derive from a middle-aged man in good health. The CDR3 runs from the conserved cysteine through the conserved F or W. A D gene is named only where the DNA matches it firmly. Clone size is not always given. Where it is, it says once, few, many or a class for expanded clones.

CSAEDSPNEKLFF TGCAGTGCCGAGGACAGTCCAAATGAAAAACTGTTTTTT NA TRBJ1-4 NA TRBV20-1
CSASLVGVADTQYF TGCAGTGCTAGTTTGGTGGGAGTTGCGGATACGCAGTATTTT NA TRBJ2-3 NA TRBV20-1
CASSSAGSYNEQFF TGTGCCAGCAGTTCAGCCGGTTCCTACAATGAGCAGTTCTTC NA TRBJ2-1 NA TRBV27
CASSYSGYNEQFF TGTGCCAGCAGTTACTCGGGGTACAATGAGCAGTTCTTC NA TRBJ2-1 NA TRBV6-6
CSARMGPEAFF TGCAGTGCTAGAATGGGACCTGAAGCTTTCTTT few TRBJ1-1 NA TRBV20-1
CASSLLLGDDEQFF TGTGCCAGCAGCTTATTACTAGGGGATGATGAGCAGTTCTTC NA TRBJ2-1 NA TRBV7-6
CARSLEGFGDEQYF TGCGCCCGCAGCTTGGAGGGTTTCGGGGATGAGCAGTACTTC NA TRBJ2-4 NA TRBV5-5
CASSEAGLLSYEQYF TGTGCCAGCAGTGAAGCGGGACTACTATCCTACGAGCAGTACTTC few TRBJ2-7 TRBD2 TRBV2
CASSKVPPTDHYGYTF TGTGCCAGCAGCAAAGTCCCCCCAACAGACCACTATGGCTACACCTTC NA TRBJ1-2 NA TRBV21-1
CASSVRSEGNYGYTF TGTGCCAGCAGCGTAAGGTCCGAGGGGAACTATGGCTACACCTTC NA TRBJ1-2 NA TRBV9
CSASRLAAYNEQFF TGCAGTGCTAGCAGGCTAGCGGCCTACAATGAGCAGTTCTTC NA TRBJ2-1 TRBD2 TRBV20-1
CASSSWDPDQQYF TGTGCCAGCAGCTCGTGGGACCCGGATCAGCAGTACTTC NA TRBJ2-7 NA TRBV7-2
CASSPGGYSNQPQHF TGTGCCAGCAGCCCCGGAGGGTACAGCAATCAGCCCCAGCATTTT once TRBJ1-5 NA TRBV12-3/TRBV12-4
CASSLPRSGGGIDEQFF TGTGCCAGCAGCTTGCCGAGGTCAGGGGGGGGAATCGATGAGCAGTTCTTC NA TRBJ2-1 NA TRBV11-2
CATNNRDSGANVLTF TGTGCCACAAATAATAGGGACTCTGGGGCCAACGTCCTGACTTTC NA TRBJ2-6 NA TRBV10-3
CASRSSGRTEAFF TGTGCCAGCAGATCCTCAGGTAGGACTGAAGCTTTCTTT NA TRBJ1-1 NA TRBV3-1
CASSPFLAKNIQYF TGTGCCAGCAGTCCATTTCTAGCCAAAAACATTCAGTACTTC NA TRBJ2-4 NA TRBV12-3/TRBV12-4
CSARVEEDYGYTF TGCAGTGCTAGAGTAGAAGAGGACTATGGCTACACCTTC NA TRBJ1-2 NA TRBV20-1
CASRDLLAAGYEQYF TGTGCCAGCCGAGACTTGCTAGCGGCGGGTTACGAGCAGTACTTC NA TRBJ2-7 TRBD2 TRBV2
CASSFGGRTKDFEQYF TGTGCCAGCAGCTTCGGGGGCCGGACAAAGGACTTCGAGCAGTACTTC few TRBJ2-7 NA TRBV7-9
CASSLAGQPNEQFF TGCGCCAGCAGCTTGGCCGGGCAGCCCAATGAGCAGTTCTTC NA TRBJ2-1 NA TRBV5-1
CASSFPGINSPLHF TGTGCCAGCAGTTTTCCGGGGATAAATTCACCCCTCCACTTT NA TRBJ1-6 NA TRBV28
CASSGLGDNEQFF TGTGCCAGCTCGGGACTCGGGGACAATGAGCAGTTCTTC NA TRBJ2-1 NA TRBV6-6
CASSQGLESYEQYF TGCGCCAGCAGCCAAGGTTTAGAGTCCTACGAGCAGTACTTC few TRBJ2-7 NA TRBV4-3
CASSPGVSSYNEQFF TGTGCCAGCAGCCCAGGGGTTAGCTCCTACAATGAGCAGTTCTTC few TRBJ2-1 NA TRBV27
CSATQVPYEQYF TGCAGTGCTACCCAGGTTCCCTACGAGCAGTACTTC NA TRBJ2-7 NA TRBV20-1
CASSLSSGYGNEQFF TGCGCCAGCAGCTTGAGTAGCGGGTACGGCAATGAGCAGTTCTTC NA TRBJ2-1 TRBD2 TRBV5-1
CASSQDPRAGQFF TGTGCCAGCAGCCAAGATCCCCGCGCTGGGCAGTTCTTC many TRBJ2-1 NA TRBV3-1
CASSFSQGVGYTF TGCGCCAGCAGCTTCTCACAGGGGGTAGGCTACACCTTC NA TRBJ1-2 TRBD1 TRBV5-1